This T cell receptor (beta chain) is drawn from a study of OX40 agonist ivuxolimab in advanced cancers. As for the study in general: Ivuxolimab is a fully human IgG2 antibody that activates OX40 (CD134). Eligibility admitted prior anti-PD-1, anti-PD-L1 or anti-CTLA-4 therapy; 30% to 40% had some.

A note on this clone: The antigen is not known.

Losses at the gene ends were 6 bases for V and 0 bases for J; bases not matched to a gene: 11. This CDR3 comprises 17 residues. Germline lookup yields CDR1 SGHDT and CDR2 YYEEEE. Assay: immunoSEQ multiplex PCR; the TCRdb copy retains only in-frame clones and omits some. The sample carries 55,000 to 90,000 clones, around 80% recorded once. Study results and caveats: Both blood CD4+ and CD8+ T cells showed clonal growth by week 6 at 0.1 to 3.0 mg/kg. No determination was made of the antigen specificity of the expanded peripheral T cells.

This chain links TRBV5-6 with TRBJ1-5, with 8 bases matching TRBD1. Specimen: CD4+ or CD8+ T cells sorted from blood, collected in a trial of the OX40 agonist ivuxolimab. This receptor was taken from an adult with an advanced solid tumor such as melanoma, head and neck, liver or kidney cancer. The CDR3 sequence: CASTRTGSKDSNQPQHF. CDR3 DNA sequence: TGTGCCAGCACCCGGACAGGGTCTAAGGATAGCAATCAGCCCCAGCATTTT.